This T cell receptor beta chain derives from a study of long-term antiretroviral therapy in people with HIV. The assay used was immunoSEQ (version v3.0), run at survey level. This table comes from immunoSEQ multiplex PCR, and its TCRdb copy is limited to in-frame clones, with some not included. The sample contains roughly 37,000 clones, 80% of which appear only once. CDR1 is MNHNS, CDR2 SASEGT, per germline. V was pared by 6 bases and J by 1 base, with 6 bases of the junction left unmatched. The CDR3 totals 15 residues. The gene calls are TRBV6-1 and TRBJ2-3; 8 bases align to TRBD1. The sequenced sample was unsorted PBMCs, obtained 3.4 years after starting antiretroviral therapy. This receptor was identified in a man younger than 45 with HIV. The CDR3 reads CASRRQGSGTDTQYF. The CDR3 DNA is TGTGCCAGCAGGAGACAGGGGAGCGGCACAGATACGCAGTATTTT.